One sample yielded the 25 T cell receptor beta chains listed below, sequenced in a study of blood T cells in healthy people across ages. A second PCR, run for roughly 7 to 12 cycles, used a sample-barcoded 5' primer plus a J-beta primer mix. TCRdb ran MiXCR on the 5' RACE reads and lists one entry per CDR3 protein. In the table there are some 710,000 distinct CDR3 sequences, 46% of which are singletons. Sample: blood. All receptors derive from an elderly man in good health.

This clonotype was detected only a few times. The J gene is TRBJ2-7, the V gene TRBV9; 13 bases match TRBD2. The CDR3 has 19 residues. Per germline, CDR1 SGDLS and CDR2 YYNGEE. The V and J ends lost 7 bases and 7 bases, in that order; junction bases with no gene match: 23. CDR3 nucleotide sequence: TGTGCCAGCGGCCCAAGGGGGACTAGCGGGGCTATCTCCTACAATGAGCAGTACTTC. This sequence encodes CASGPRGTSGAISYNEQYF.

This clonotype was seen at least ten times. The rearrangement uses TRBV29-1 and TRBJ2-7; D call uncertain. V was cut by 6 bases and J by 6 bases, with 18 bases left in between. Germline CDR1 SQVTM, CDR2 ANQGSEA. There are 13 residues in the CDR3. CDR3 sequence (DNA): TGCAGCGTAGCAACCTGGACGCGAGGCGAGCAGTACTTC. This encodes CSVATWTRGEQYF.

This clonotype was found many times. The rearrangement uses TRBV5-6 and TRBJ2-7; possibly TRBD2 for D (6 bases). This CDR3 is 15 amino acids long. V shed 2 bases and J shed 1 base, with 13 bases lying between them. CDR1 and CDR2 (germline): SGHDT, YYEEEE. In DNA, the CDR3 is TGTGCCAGCAGCTTTCGACGGGAGAGGTCCTACGAGCAGTACTTC. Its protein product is CASSFRRERSYEQYF.

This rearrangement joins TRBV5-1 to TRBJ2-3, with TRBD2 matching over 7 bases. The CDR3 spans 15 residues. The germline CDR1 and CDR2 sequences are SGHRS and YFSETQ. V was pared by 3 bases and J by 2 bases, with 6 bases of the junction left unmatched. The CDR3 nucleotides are TGCGCCAGCAGCTCCAATAGCGGGTTCACAGATACGCAGTATTTT. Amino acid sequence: CASSSNSGFTDTQYF.

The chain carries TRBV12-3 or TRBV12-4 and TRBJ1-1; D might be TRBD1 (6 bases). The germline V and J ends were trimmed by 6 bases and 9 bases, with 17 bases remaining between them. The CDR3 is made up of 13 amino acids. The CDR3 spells CASSPGGGTQAFF. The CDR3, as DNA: TGTGCCAGCAGCCCCGGGGGGGGGACACAAGCTTTCTTT.

The CDR3 nucleotides are TGTGCCAGCAGACCTCGACAGGGGGCGAAGAACACTGAAGCTTTCTTT. Residues: CASRPRQGAKNTEAFF. The rearrangement links TRBV6-4 to TRBJ1-1; 10 nucleotides line up with TRBD1. Looked up from germline, CDR1 is MRHNA and CDR2 is SNTAGT. J gave up 1 base and V 6 bases, and 8 bases lay outside the gene matches. The CDR3 totals 16 residues.

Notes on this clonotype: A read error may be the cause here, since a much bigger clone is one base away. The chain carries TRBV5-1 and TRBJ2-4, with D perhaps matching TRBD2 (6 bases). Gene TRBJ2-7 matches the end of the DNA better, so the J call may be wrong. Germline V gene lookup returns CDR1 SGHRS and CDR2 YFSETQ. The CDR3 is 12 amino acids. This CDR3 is CASRLSGCEQYF. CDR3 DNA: TGCGCCAGCAGGCTTAGCGGCTGCGAGCAGTACTTC.

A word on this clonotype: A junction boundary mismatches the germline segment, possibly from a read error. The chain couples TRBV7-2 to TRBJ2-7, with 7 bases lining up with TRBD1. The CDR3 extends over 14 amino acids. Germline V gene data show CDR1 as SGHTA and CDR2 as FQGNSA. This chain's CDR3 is CANSPVGTASEQYF. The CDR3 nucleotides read TGTGCCAACAGCCCGGTCGGGACAGCCAGCGAGCAGTACTTC. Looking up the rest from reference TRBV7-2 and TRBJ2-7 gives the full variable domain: GAGVSQSPSNKVTEKGKDVELRCDPISGHTALYWYRQSLGQGLEFLIYFQGNSAPDKSGLPSDRFSAERTGGSVSTLTIQRTQQEDSAVYLCANSPVGTASEQYFGPGTRLTVT.

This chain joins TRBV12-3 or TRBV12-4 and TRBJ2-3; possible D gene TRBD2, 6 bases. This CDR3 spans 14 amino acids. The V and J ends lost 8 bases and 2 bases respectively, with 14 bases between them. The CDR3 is CASQSAGSTDTQYF. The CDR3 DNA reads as TGTGCCAGCCAAAGTGCGGGGTCCACAGATACGCAGTATTTT.

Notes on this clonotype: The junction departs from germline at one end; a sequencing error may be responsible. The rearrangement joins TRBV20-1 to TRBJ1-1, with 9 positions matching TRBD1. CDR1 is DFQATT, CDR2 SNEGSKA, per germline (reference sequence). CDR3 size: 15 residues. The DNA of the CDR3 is TGCAGTGCTAGAAGACTTGACAGGGGGAACACTAAAGCTTTCTTT. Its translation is CSARRLDRGNTKAFF.

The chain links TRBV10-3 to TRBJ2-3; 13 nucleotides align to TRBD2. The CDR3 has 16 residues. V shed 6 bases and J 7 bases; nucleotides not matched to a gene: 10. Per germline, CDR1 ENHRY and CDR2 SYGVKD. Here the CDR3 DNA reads TGTGCCATCAGCTTCACCGGGACTAGCGGGATGTATACGCAGTATTTT. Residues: CAISFTGTSGMYTQYF.

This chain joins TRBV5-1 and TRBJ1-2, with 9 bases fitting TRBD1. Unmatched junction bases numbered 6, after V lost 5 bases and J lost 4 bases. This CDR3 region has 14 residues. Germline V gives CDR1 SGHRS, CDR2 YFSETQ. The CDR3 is CASRPPGQGYGYTF. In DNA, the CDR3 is TGCGCCAGCAGACCTCCGGGACAGGGCTATGGCTACACCTTC.

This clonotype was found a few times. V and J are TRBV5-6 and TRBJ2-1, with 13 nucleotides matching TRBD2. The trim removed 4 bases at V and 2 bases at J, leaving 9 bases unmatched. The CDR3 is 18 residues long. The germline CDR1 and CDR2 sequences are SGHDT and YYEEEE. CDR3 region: CASSRWTSGRGTYNEQFF. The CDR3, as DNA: TGTGCCAGCAGCCGATGGACTAGCGGGAGAGGGACCTACAATGAGCAGTTCTTC.

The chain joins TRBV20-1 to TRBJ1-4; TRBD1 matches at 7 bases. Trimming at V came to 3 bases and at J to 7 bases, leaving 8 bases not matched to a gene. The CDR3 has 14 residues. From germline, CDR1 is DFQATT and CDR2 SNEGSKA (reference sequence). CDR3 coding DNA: TGCAGTGCTAGCCAGACAGGGTTGGGTGAAAAACTGTTTTTT. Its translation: CSASQTGLGEKLFF.

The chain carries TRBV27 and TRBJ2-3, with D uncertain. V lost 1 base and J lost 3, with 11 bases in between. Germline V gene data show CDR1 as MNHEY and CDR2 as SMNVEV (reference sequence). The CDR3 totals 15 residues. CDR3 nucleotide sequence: TGTGCCAGCAGTTTATTCTCCAGATTTACAGATACGCAGTATTTT. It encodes CASSLFSRFTDTQYF.

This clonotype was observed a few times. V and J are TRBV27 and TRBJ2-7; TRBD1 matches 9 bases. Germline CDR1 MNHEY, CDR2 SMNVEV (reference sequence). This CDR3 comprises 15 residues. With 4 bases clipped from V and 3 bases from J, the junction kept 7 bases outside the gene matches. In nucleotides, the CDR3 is TGTGCCAGCAGTTCAGGGACAGGGATGGTCTACGAGCAGTACTTC. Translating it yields CASSSGTGMVYEQYF.

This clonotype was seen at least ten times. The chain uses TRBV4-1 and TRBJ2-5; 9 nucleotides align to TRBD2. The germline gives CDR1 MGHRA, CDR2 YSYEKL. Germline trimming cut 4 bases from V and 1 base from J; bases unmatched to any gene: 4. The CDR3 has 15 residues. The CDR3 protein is CASSREAGGQETQYF. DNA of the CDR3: TGCGCCAGCAGCCGGGAAGCGGGAGGCCAAGAGACCCAGTACTTC.

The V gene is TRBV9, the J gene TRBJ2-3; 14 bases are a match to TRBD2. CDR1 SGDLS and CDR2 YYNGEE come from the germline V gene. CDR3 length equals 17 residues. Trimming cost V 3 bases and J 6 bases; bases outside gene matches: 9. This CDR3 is CASSGLTSGGARDTQYF. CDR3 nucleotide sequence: TGTGCCAGCAGCGGATTGACTAGCGGGGGGGCAAGGGATACGCAGTATTTT.

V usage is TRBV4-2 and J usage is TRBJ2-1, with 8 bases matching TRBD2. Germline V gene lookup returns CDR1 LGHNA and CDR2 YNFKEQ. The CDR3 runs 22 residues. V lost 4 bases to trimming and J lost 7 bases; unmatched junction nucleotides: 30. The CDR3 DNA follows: TGTGCCAGCAGCCTCTACCACCTTCCAGCGGGAGTCGGAGTGCCAAAGCCGAATGAGCAGTTCTTC. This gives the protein CASSLYHLPAGVGVPKPNEQFF.

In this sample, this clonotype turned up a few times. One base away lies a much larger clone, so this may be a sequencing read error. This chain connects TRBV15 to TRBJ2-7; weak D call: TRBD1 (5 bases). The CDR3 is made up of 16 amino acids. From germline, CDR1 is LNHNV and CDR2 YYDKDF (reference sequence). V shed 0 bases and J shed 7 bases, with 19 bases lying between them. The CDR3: CATSREGAGIGNEQYF. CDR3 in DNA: TGTGCCACCAGCAGAGAAGGGGCAGGGATAGGCAATGAGCAGTACTTC.

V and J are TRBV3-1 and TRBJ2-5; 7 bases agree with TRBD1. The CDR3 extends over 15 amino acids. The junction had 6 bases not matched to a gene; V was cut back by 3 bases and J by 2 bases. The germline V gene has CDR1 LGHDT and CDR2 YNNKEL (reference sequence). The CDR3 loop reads CASSQFPGQQETQYF. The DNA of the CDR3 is TGTGCCAGCAGCCAGTTTCCGGGACAGCAAGAGACCCAGTACTTC.

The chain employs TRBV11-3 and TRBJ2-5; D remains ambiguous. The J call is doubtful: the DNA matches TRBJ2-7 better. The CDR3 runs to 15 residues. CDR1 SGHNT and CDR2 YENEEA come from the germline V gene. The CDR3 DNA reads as TGTGCCAGCAGCTTAGTGGGCAGCACCATCTACGAGCAGTACTTC. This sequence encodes CASSLVGSTIYEQYF.

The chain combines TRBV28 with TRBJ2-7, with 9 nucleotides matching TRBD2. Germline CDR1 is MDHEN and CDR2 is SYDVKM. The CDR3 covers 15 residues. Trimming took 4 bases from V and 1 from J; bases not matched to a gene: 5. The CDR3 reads CASSYELAGSYEQYF. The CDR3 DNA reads TGTGCCAGCAGTTACGAACTAGCGGGTTCCTACGAGCAGTACTTC.

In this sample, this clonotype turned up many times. The CDR3 DNA sequence: TGCAGCGGTGAGAGGGGATCACTAGCGGGAGTATCAGATACGCAGTATTTT. This codes for CSGERGSLAGVSDTQYF. This chain links TRBV29-1 with TRBJ2-3; 11 nucleotides match TRBD2. This CDR3 comprises 17 residues. Germline loops: CDR1 SQVTM, CDR2 ANQGSEA. V lost 7 bases and J lost 4; bases outside the gene matches: 16.

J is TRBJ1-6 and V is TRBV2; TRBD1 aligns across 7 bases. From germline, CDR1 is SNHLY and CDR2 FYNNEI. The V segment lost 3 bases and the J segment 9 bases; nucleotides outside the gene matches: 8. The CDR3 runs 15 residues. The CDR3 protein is CASSDRETGISPLHF. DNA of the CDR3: TGTGCCAGCAGTGACCGAGAGACAGGGATTTCACCCCTCCACTTT.